The 30 T cell receptor beta chains reported below all come from one sample, sequenced in a study of beta chain features in type 1 diabetes. The study, taken as a whole, reports: Shortening that was moderate but significant affected the TCRB CDR3s of Type 1 diabetes patients in all four CD4+ subsets.

These receptors have no known antigen. Expressed TCRB transcripts were sequenced because the entire RNA isolate underwent reverse transcription. The method was immunoSEQ multiplex PCR; TCRdb's version includes in-frame clones alone and lacks a portion of them. Of under 300,000 clones in the sample, around 14% are singletons; the top ten hold roughly 0.019%. Sequencing was done on a sample of naive CD4+ T cells from blood. All receptors come from a man aged 25-40 years with type 1 diabetes.

The V call is TRBV19, the J call TRBJ2-2, with TRBD2 matching 8 bases. Trimming at V came to 7 bases and at J to 6 bases, leaving 4 bases not matched to a gene. This CDR3 contains 13 residues. Germline CDR1 LNHDA, CDR2 SQIVND (reference sequence). The CDR3 region is CASTNSGAGELFF. In DNA form, the CDR3 reads TGTGCCAGTACTAATAGCGGGGCCGGGGAGCTGTTTTTT.

This chain links TRBV27 with TRBJ1-1; 7 bases line up with TRBD1. The CDR3 length is 14 residues. Per the germline V gene, CDR1 is MNHEY and CDR2 is SMNVEV (reference sequence). V dropped 7 bases and J dropped 2; count of bases not matched to a gene: 7. In DNA form, the CDR3 reads TGTGCCAGCAATGCGGACAGGCCTAACACTGAAGCTTTCTTT. Its translation: CASNADRPNTEAFF.

This clone was detected only a few times. The chain is built from TRBV6-1 and TRBJ2-1, with 8 positions matching TRBD2. The V and J ends lost 7 bases and 5 bases, in that order; junction bases with no gene match: 10. Per the germline V gene, CDR1 is MNHNS and CDR2 is SASEGT. The CDR3 has 15 residues. The CDR3 spells CASKSTSGRNNEQFF. The DNA for the CDR3 is TGTGCCAGCAAATCAACTAGCGGAAGAAACAATGAGCAGTTCTTC.

This clone was detected only a few times. CDR3 sequence: CASSRMVGGWDGYTF. CDR3 nucleotide sequence: TGTGCCAGCAGCCGCATGGTGGGGGGTTGGGATGGCTACACCTTC. This chain connects TRBV7-9 to TRBJ1-2, with a possible D match to TRBD1 (5 bases). CDR1 and CDR2 from the germline V gene are SEHNR and FQNEAQ (reference sequence). Trimming pared 5 bases from V and 6 bases from J, leaving 19 bases between. There are 15 residues in the CDR3.

The genes are TRBV25-1 and TRBJ1-2, with TRBD1 matching over 10 bases. The ends lost 5 bases at V and 8 bases at J; junction bases unmatched: 11. The CDR3 is 15 residues long. Germline CDR1 and CDR2: MGHDK and SYGVNS. CDR3 in amino acids: CASSSADRGVWGYTF. CDR3 nucleotide sequence: TGTGCCAGCAGTTCAGCGGACAGGGGGGTATGGGGCTACACCTTC.

This clone was counted only a few times. This chain links TRBV18 with TRBJ2-4, with unresolved D. The CDR3 sequence is 13 residues long. CDR1 KGHSH and CDR2 LQKENI come from the germline V gene. V gave up 8 bases and J gave up 0 bases, with 8 bases separating them. CDR3 sequence (DNA): TGTGCCAGCCGAGCCCTAGCCAAAAACATTCAGTACTTC. It is translated as CASRALAKNIQYF.

J is TRBJ2-5 and V is TRBV5-1; D possibly corresponds to TRBD1 (5 bases). CDR3 length equals 15 residues. With 2 bases removed from V and 4 bases from J, the gap between germline ends came to 15 bases. CDR1 is SGHRS, CDR2 YFSETQ, per germline. As DNA, the CDR3 is TGCGCCAGCAGCTTTTCGCCCCAGGGTAGAGAGACCCAGTACTTC. It codes for CASSFSPQGRETQYF.

J is TRBJ2-5 and V is TRBV5-1; 8 nucleotides align to TRBD2. V lost 7 bases, J lost 4 bases, and 9 bases stayed unmatched. CDR1 and CDR2 (germline): SGHRS, YFSETQ. The CDR3 runs 14 residues. The CDR3 DNA is TGCGCCAGCTGGCCAGCGGGGGTGAGAGAGACCCAGTACTTC. This translates into CASWPAGVRETQYF.

V gene TRBV20-1 combines with J gene TRBJ2-7, with D perhaps TRBD1 (5 bases). V was shortened by 5 bases and J by 5 bases, with 10 bases between the two germline ends. The CDR3 loop spans 11 amino acids. Germline assignment: CDR1 DFQATT and CDR2 SNEGSKA (reference sequence). As DNA, the CDR3 is TGCAGTGCTGAAGGGGTCAACGAGCAGTACTTC. Translated, it gives CSAEGVNEQYF.

The chain joins TRBV7-8 to TRBJ2-6; TRBD1 aligns across 7 bases. With V trimmed by 4 bases and J by 4 bases, 7 bases remained unmatched. The CDR3 is made up of 16 amino acids. In germline, CDR1 is SGHVS, CDR2 FQNEAQ. The CDR3 sequence: CASSYDADRGANVLTF. As DNA, the CDR3 is TGTGCCAGCAGCTATGATGCGGACAGGGGGGCCAACGTCCTGACTTTC.

The rearrangement joins TRBV18 to TRBJ2-5; 7 bases agree with TRBD1. The CDR3 sequence is 16 residues long. J was trimmed by 5 bases and V by 4 bases; bases with no gene match: 13. CDR1 and CDR2 (germline): KGHSH, LQKENI. The chain's CDR3 is CASSRNTGEGRETQYF. Here the CDR3 DNA reads TGTGCCAGCTCACGCAATACAGGGGAAGGACGGGAGACCCAGTACTTC.

The chain is built from TRBV12-5 and TRBJ2-3; 10 bases align to TRBD2. CDR1 is LGHNT, CDR2 FRNRAP, per germline. The CDR3 is 16 residues long. Unmatched junction bases numbered 6, after V lost 4 bases and J lost 2 bases. The CDR3 coding sequence is TGTGCTAGTGGTTCCCGACTAGCGGGTACCACAGATACGCAGTATTTT. Encoded protein: CASGSRLAGTTDTQYF.

In its sample, this clone was seen a few times. The V call is TRBV7-2, the J call TRBJ1-2; 8 bases map to TRBD1. Germline values: CDR1 SGHTA, CDR2 FQGNSA. CDR3 length equals 15 residues. The trim removed 0 bases at V and 2 bases at J, leaving 2 bases unmatched. The CDR3 loop is CASSLARTGNYGYTF. Here the CDR3 DNA reads TGTGCCAGCAGCTTAGCCCGGACAGGGAACTATGGCTACACCTTC.

The chain has TRBV5-1 and TRBJ1-2, with a tentative D call TRBD1 (6 bases). CDR1 is SGHRS and CDR2 is YFSETQ in the germline V gene. The CDR3 totals 13 residues. V lost 3 bases, J lost 8 bases, and 14 bases lay in between. CDR3 nucleotides: TGCGCCAGCAGCTCGGCCGGGGACACAGGCTACACCTTC. Amino acid sequence: CASSSAGDTGYTF.

The rearrangement joins TRBV11-2 to TRBJ2-1; unclear D gene. The germline CDR1 and CDR2 sequences are SGHAT and FQNNGV. The CDR3 sequence is 14 residues long. With 2 bases removed from V and 6 bases from J, the gap between germline ends came to 11 bases. CDR3: CASSLSPSSNEQFF. The CDR3 DNA reads TGTGCCAGCAGCTTATCACCTAGTAGCAATGAGCAGTTCTTC.

This sequence joins TRBV5-1 and TRBJ1-6; D is uncertain. The CDR3 sequence is 16 residues long. Trimming removed 4 bases at V and 9 bases at J, with 20 bases between. The germline V gene encodes CDR1 SGHRS and CDR2 YFSETQ. The CDR3 bases are TGCGCCAGCAGCCCAAGAAGCTCGGGGAATAGTTCACCCCTCCACTTT. It specifies CASSPRSSGNSSPLHF.

This clone has a handful of counts. The chain has TRBV2 and TRBJ2-7; 12 nucleotides agree with TRBD1. There are 13 residues in the CDR3. Germline V CDR1 and CDR2: SNHLY, FYNNEI. Trimming took 7 bases from V and 6 from J; bases not matched to a gene: 4. CDR3 sequence reads: CASTGTGGGEQYF. The CDR3 bases are TGTGCCAGCACCGGGACAGGGGGCGGCGAGCAGTACTTC.

The chain uses TRBV2 and TRBJ2-7; 9 positions match TRBD1. The CDR3 loop spans 16 amino acids. The junction had 12 bases not matched to a gene; V was cut back by 5 bases and J by 4 bases. Germline values: CDR1 SNHLY, CDR2 FYNNEI. The CDR3 DNA is TGTGCCAGCAGTTCCCTCCGGGACAGGGAGCGGTACGAGCAGTACTTC. This encodes CASSSLRDRERYEQYF.

The chain uses TRBV9 and TRBJ2-3; 9 bases agree with TRBD2. V shed 0 bases, J shed 0 bases, and the junction held 5 bases outside the gene matches. CDR3 length: 17 amino acids. Germline V gene data show CDR1 as SGDLS and CDR2 as YYNGEE. This chain's CDR3 is CASSVGAAGGSTDTQYF. DNA of the CDR3: TGTGCCAGCAGCGTAGGGGCAGCGGGGGGTAGCACAGATACGCAGTATTTT. Complete variable domain (other parts from reference TRBV9 and TRBJ2-3): DSGVTQTPKHLITATGQRVTLRCSPRSGDLSVYWYQQSLDQGLQFLIQYYNGEERAKGNILERFSAQQFPDLHSELNLSSLELGDSALYFCASSVGAAGGSTDTQYFGPGTRLTVL.

The chain couples TRBV4-2 to TRBJ2-3; a possible D gene is TRBD2 (7 bases). V gave up 0 bases and J gave up 1 base, with 11 bases separating them. CDR1 LGHNA and CDR2 YNFKEQ come from the germline V gene. This CDR3 contains 16 residues. The CDR3 sequence: CASSQDLGGGTDTQYF. The CDR3 coding sequence is TGTGCCAGCAGCCAAGATCTAGGGGGGGGCACAGATACGCAGTATTTT.

This clone was observed a handful of times. This chain joins TRBV6-1 and TRBJ1-2, with 9 bases matching TRBD1. Germline assignment: CDR1 MNHNS and CDR2 SASEGT. The CDR3 contains 13 residues. Germline trimming cut 7 bases from V and 6 bases from J; bases unmatched to any gene: 6. The CDR3 here is CASNWDRVDGYTF. The CDR3 DNA sequence: TGTGCCAGCAACTGGGACAGGGTAGATGGCTACACCTTC.

The CDR3: CASSPLSHRVRGYEQYF. CDR3 sequence (DNA): TGCGCCAGCAGCCCCCTTTCCCACAGGGTGAGAGGCTACGAGCAGTACTTC. The chain combines TRBV4-1 with TRBJ2-7; a weak D match, TRBD1 (6 bases). The CDR3 length is 17 residues. V dropped 4 bases and J dropped 3 bases, with 22 bases sitting between them. The germline V gene encodes CDR1 MGHRA and CDR2 YSYEKL.

This clone was detected a few times. The gene calls are TRBV28 and TRBJ2-6; maybe TRBD2 (6 bases). Trimming removed 2 bases at V and 1 base at J, with 6 bases between. The V gene's germline CDR1 is MDHEN and CDR2 SYDVKM. The CDR3 length is 15 residues. The CDR3 spells CASSLGGSGANVLTF. In DNA form, the CDR3 reads TGTGCCAGCAGTTTAGGGGGGTCTGGGGCCAACGTCCTGACTTTC. Based on the CDR3 plus reference TRBV28 and TRBJ2-6, the full variable domain is DVKVTQSSRYLVKRTGEKVFLECVQDMDHENMFWYRQDPGLGLRLIYFSYDVKMKEKGDIPEGYSVSREKKERFSLILESASTNQTSMYLCASSLGGSGANVLTFGAGSRLTVL.

This sequence joins TRBV6-6 and TRBJ1-1, with D maybe TRBD1 (5 bases). The V end was cut by 6 bases, the J end by 1 base, with 6 bases between. Germline V gives CDR1 MNHNY, CDR2 SVGAGI (reference sequence). The CDR3 runs to 12 residues. CDR3: CASSQGNTEAFF. CDR3 coding DNA: TGTGCCAGCAGCCAGGGGAACACTGAAGCTTTCTTT.

This clone was seen a handful of times. This rearrangement joins TRBV19 to TRBJ1-2; 9 nucleotides align to TRBD1. This CDR3 is built from 14 residues. Germline CDR1 is LNHDA and CDR2 is SQIVND (reference sequence). The J segment lost 8 bases and the V segment lost 9 bases, leaving 13 bases of the junction unmatched. The CDR3 sequence is CASQDRGRSIGYTF. The CDR3 nucleotides read TGTGCCAGCCAGGACAGGGGTCGTTCGATCGGCTACACCTTC.

This clone was recorded a few times. The chain couples TRBV4-1 to TRBJ1-1; D is unresolved. V was clipped by 4 bases and J by 1 base, with 19 bases between them. The CDR3 sequence is 17 residues long. Germline V gene data show CDR1 as MGHRA and CDR2 as YSYEKL. CDR3 nucleotides: TGCGCCAGCAGCCTGAGGGCCGTGGGGTGGAGGAACACTGAAGCTTTCTTT. Its translation is CASSLRAVGWRNTEAFF.

This chain uses TRBV6-1 with TRBJ1-5; D possibly corresponds to TRBD1 (5 bases). The CDR3 has 12 amino acids. V lost 6 bases to trimming and J lost 9 bases, with 12 bases between them. Per germline, CDR1 MNHNS and CDR2 SASEGT. The DNA of the CDR3 is TGTGCCAGCAGAGAGACAGTTATGCCCCAGCATTTT. Translation gives CASRETVMPQHF.

This chain connects TRBV5-1 to TRBJ2-2; the D gene is possibly TRBD1 (6 bases). Germline V gene data show CDR1 as SGHRS and CDR2 as YFSETQ. The CDR3 is made up of 15 amino acids. The germline V and J ends were trimmed by 5 bases and 6 bases, with 17 bases remaining between them. The CDR3 nucleotides are TGCGCCAGCAGTCCCGGGACAAAGAGCGCCGGGGAGCTGTTTTTT. It translates to CASSPGTKSAGELFF.

This clone was detected a few times. V and J are TRBV7-2 and TRBJ1-2; TRBD1 might be the D (5 bases). CDR3 length: 12 amino acids. CDR1 is SGHTA, CDR2 FQGNSA, per germline. Trimming left V 6 bases short and J 1 base short, with 6 bases between. DNA of the CDR3: TGTGCCAGCAGAGGGGATAACTATGGCTACACCTTC. Residues: CASRGDNYGYTF.

The V call is TRBV7-9, the J call TRBJ2-7; D is ambiguous. The germline V gene encodes CDR1 SEHNR and CDR2 FQNEAQ (reference sequence). The CDR3 sequence is 12 residues long. Deletions cut 3 bases from V and 3 bases from J, with 6 bases between. The DNA of the CDR3 is TGTGCCAGCAGCTTTACTCTCTACGAGCAGTACTTC. Protein: CASSFTLYEQYF. Supplemented by reference TRBV7-9 and TRBJ2-7, the full variable domain reads DTGVSQNPRHKITKRGQNVTFRCDPISEHNRLYWYRQTLGQGPEFLTYFQNEAQLEKSRLLSDRFSAERPKGSFSTLEIQRTEQGDSAMYLCASSFTLYEQYFGPGTRLTVT.